These 20 T cell receptor beta chains were sequenced from one sample in a study of patients and donors after allogeneic stem cell transplantation. TCRdb ran MiXCR on the RT-PCR reads and lists one entry per CDR3 protein. The sample holds tens of thousands of distinct CDR3 sequences; less than 5% are singletons and the top ten take 2.6%. The sample consisted of blood, either unsorted or a sorted T cell fraction (not recorded which). The source is a human donor who was either an allogeneic HSCT recipient or a stem cell or donor lymphocyte infusion donor (not recorded which). It is not recorded whose cells these are; they may come from a transplant donor.

The rearrangement joins TRBV11-2 to TRBJ1-3, with D uncertain. Per the germline V gene, CDR1 is SGHAT and CDR2 is FQNNGV. V lost 0 bases and J lost 3, with 6 bases in between. The CDR3 spans 14 residues. The CDR3 loop is CASSLEAGGNTIYF. The CDR3 DNA sequence: TGTGCCAGCAGCTTAGAAGCGGGTGGAAACACCATATATTTT.

The table lists this clonotype with many counts. V and J are TRBV19 and TRBJ2-3; a weak D match, TRBD2 (6 bases). This CDR3 has 13 residues. The V and J ends lost 8 bases and 6 bases respectively, with 15 bases between them. Germline V gene data show CDR1 as LNHDA and CDR2 as SQIVND (reference sequence). CDR3 region: CASVAAGKDTQYF. CDR3 nucleotide sequence: TGTGCCAGTGTTGCTGCGGGAAAGGATACGCAGTATTTT.

Of note for this clonotype: This may stem from a read error, because a much larger clone lies one nucleotide away. CDR3 amino acids: CASSVVAGGTGELFF. Here the CDR3 DNA reads TGCGCCAGCAGTGTCGTAGCGGGAGGGACCGGGGAGCTGTTTTTT. The rearrangement links TRBV10-1 to TRBJ2-2; 11 bases map to TRBD2. Germline trimming cut 4 bases from V and 5 bases from J; bases unmatched to any gene: 3. CDR1 is WNHNN, CDR2 SYGVQD, per germline (reference sequence). This CDR3 comprises 15 residues.

This clonotype showed up many times. The chain is built from TRBV19 and TRBJ1-6; maybe TRBD1 (5 bases). The CDR3 covers 13 residues. Trimming left V 10 bases short and J 6 bases short, with 13 bases between. Germline V CDR1 and CDR2: LNHDA, SQIVND (reference sequence). The DNA of the CDR3 is TGTGCCACGACGACAGAGCCTAATTCACCCCTCCACTTT. Amino acids: CATTTEPNSPLHF.

This clonotype came up many times. This chain connects TRBV28 to TRBJ2-7; TRBD1 agrees at 9 bases. The CDR3 extends over 15 amino acids. Germline CDR1 reads MDHEN; CDR2 reads SYDVKM. Trimming at V came to 4 bases and at J to 5 bases, leaving 9 bases not matched to a gene. CDR3 sequence (DNA): TGTGCCAGCAGTTCCTCCGGGACAGGGAGCAACGAGCAGTACTTC. Encoded protein: CASSSSGTGSNEQYF.

The sample holds many counts of this clonotype. The V gene is TRBV2, the J gene TRBJ1-5; D is uncertain. The CDR3 contains 16 residues. The germline V gene has CDR1 SNHLY and CDR2 FYNNEI. Trimming took off 7 bases at V and 6 bases at J, with 22 bases between the two ends. CDR3 in DNA: TGTGCCAGCACCCTACGAGGAATCGAAGATCGTCAGCCCCAGCATTTT. This codes for CASTLRGIEDRQPQHF.

Notes on this clonotype: A read error may be the cause here, since a much bigger clone is one base away. The J gene is TRBJ2-2, the V gene TRBV20-1, with D tentatively TRBD2 (7 bases). CDR1 is DFQATT and CDR2 is SNEGSKA in the germline V gene (reference sequence). The CDR3 is made up of 15 amino acids. CDR3 sequence: CSVPGGGWNTGELVF. Here the CDR3 DNA reads TGCAGCGTCCCGGGGGGCGGATGGAACACCGGGGAGCTGGTTTTT.

The chain combines TRBV12-3 or TRBV12-4 with TRBJ2-2; 8 bases align to TRBD2. The CDR3 has 16 residues. The V segment lost 4 bases and the J segment 3 bases; nucleotides outside the gene matches: 7. In DNA, the CDR3 is TGTGCCAGCAGTTCCGGCGCTAGCGGGTACACCGGGGAGCTGTTTTTT. Its protein is CASSSGASGYTGELFF.

Ten or more counts support this clonotype. V usage is TRBV25-1 and J usage is TRBJ1-4, with TRBD1 matching over 7 bases. V dropped 7 bases and J dropped 8; count of bases not matched to a gene: 4. The CDR3 is 12 residues long. Germline assignment: CDR1 MGHDK and CDR2 SYGVNS. As DNA, the CDR3 is TGTGCCAGCAAACAGGGGAGCGAAAAACTGTTTTTT. It yields the protein CASKQGSEKLFF.

This clonotype was seen more than once but under ten times. The chain employs TRBV28 and TRBJ2-1; the match to TRBD2 covers 12 bases. Germline CDR1 is MDHEN and CDR2 is SYDVKM. The trim removed 5 bases at V and 7 bases at J, leaving 6 bases unmatched. This CDR3 is built from 15 residues. The chain's CDR3 is CASSVTSGSINEQFF. DNA of the CDR3: TGTGCCAGCAGTGTGACTAGCGGGAGTATTAATGAGCAGTTCTTC.

This clonotype was detected ten times or more. V gene TRBV20-1 combines with J gene TRBJ2-7; TRBD1 matches 7 bases. V lost 5 bases, J lost 0 bases, and 7 bases stayed unmatched. The CDR3 sequence is 14 residues long. From germline, CDR1 is DFQATT and CDR2 SNEGSKA (reference sequence). CDR3 sequence: CSAPRGTASYEQYF. The CDR3 DNA sequence: TGCAGTGCTCCCAGGGGGACAGCCTCCTACGAGCAGTACTTC.

This clonotype occurred a few times. The rearrangement links TRBV25-1 to TRBJ2-3, with D unresolved. CDR1 and CDR2 (germline): MGHDK, SYGVNS. The CDR3 contains 12 residues. V was trimmed by 3 bases and J by 5 bases, leaving 6 bases between them. The DNA for the CDR3 is TGTGCCAGCAGTGACCTACAAGATACGCAGTATTTT. This translates into CASSDLQDTQYF.

As regards this clonotype: A much larger clone lies a single base off, so this may be a read error. The chain employs TRBV18 and TRBJ1-2, with D uncertain. V was pared by 0 bases and J by 4 bases, with 15 bases between. CDR1 is KGHSH and CDR2 is LQKENI in the germline V gene. The CDR3 covers 16 residues. This chain's CDR3 is CASSPPLSQRTYGYTF. In DNA form, the CDR3 reads TGTGCCAGCTCACCACCGCTCAGTCAGAGGACCTATGGCTACACCTTC.

Ten or more counts support this clonotype. The CDR3 protein is CASSGLAKETQYF. CDR3 DNA sequence: TGTGCCAGCAGTGGACTAGCGAAAGAGACCCAGTACTTC. The chain uses TRBV2 and TRBJ2-5, with 8 positions matching TRBD2. CDR1 is SNHLY and CDR2 is FYNNEI in the germline V gene. This CDR3 has 13 residues. The J segment lost 3 bases and the V segment lost 4 bases, leaving 1 base of the junction unmatched. Full variable domain (missing parts from reference TRBV2 and TRBJ2-5): EPEVTQTPSHQVTQMGQEVILRCVPISNHLYFYWYRQILGQKVEFLVSFYNNEISEKSEIFDDQFSVERPDGSNFTLKIRSTKLEDSAMYFCASSGLAKETQYFGPGTRLLVL.

In its sample, this clonotype ranks as medium-sized. The CDR3 bases are TGTGCCAGCAGTTTGGGATGGTACAATGAGCAGTTCTTC. The encoded protein is CASSLGWYNEQFF. V gene TRBV12-3 or TRBV12-4 combines with J gene TRBJ2-1; no clear D. CDR3 length: 13 amino acids. Trimming shortened V by 3 bases and J by 4 bases, and 7 bases separated the two germline ends.

In this sample, this clonotype turned up many times. J is TRBJ2-1 and V is TRBV2; no firm D call. The CDR3 spans 13 residues. V lost 5 bases and J lost 6, with 11 bases in between. The V gene's germline CDR1 is SNHLY and CDR2 FYNNEI. Here the CDR3 reads CASSSKPGNEQFF. Written as DNA, the CDR3 is TGTGCCAGCAGTTCAAAACCCGGCAATGAGCAGTTCTTC.

This chain joins TRBV6-2 or TRBV6-3 and TRBJ2-5, with D perhaps TRBD2 (7 bases). Trimming took 5 bases from V and 7 from J, leaving 14 bases between them. Germline CDR1 and CDR2: MNHEY and SVGEGT. The CDR3 contains 13 residues. This CDR3 reads CASSPYREGTQYF. DNA for the CDR3: TGTGCCAGCAGTCCTTACAGGGAGGGGACCCAGTACTTC.

The sample holds many counts of this clonotype. The V gene is TRBV6-9, the J gene TRBJ2-5, with a possible D match to TRBD1 (5 bases). Germline CDR1 reads MNHGY; CDR2 reads SVAAGI. Between the trimmed V and J ends, which lost 3 bases and 3 bases, there was a span of 5 bases. The length of the CDR3 is 12 residues. For the CDR3, the DNA is TGTGCCAGCAGTTACAGGGAAGAGACCCAGTACTTC. It specifies CASSYREETQYF.

This clonotype was found a few times. The rearrangement links TRBV28 to TRBJ2-7; TRBD2 agrees at 10 bases. Germline V CDR1 and CDR2: MDHEN, SYDVKM. With 6 bases clipped from V and 9 bases from J, the junction kept 11 bases outside the gene matches. The CDR3 sequence is 14 residues long. CDR3 coding DNA: TGTGCCAGCAGCCCCTGGGGCGTAGCGGGGGGGCAGTACTTC. It encodes CASSPWGVAGGQYF.

Within the sample, this clonotype is medium-sized. The V and J genes are TRBV2 and TRBJ1-3; a possible D gene is TRBD1 (6 bases). The CDR3 runs to 14 residues. CDR1 and CDR2 from the germline V gene are SNHLY and FYNNEI. With 6 bases removed from V and 8 bases from J, the gap between germline ends came to 17 bases. CDR3 in DNA: TGTGCCAGCAGACCACAGGGTCCCGGGGACACCATATATTTT. Encoded protein: CASRPQGPGDTIYF.